The 16 T cell receptor beta chains below all came from one sample that was sequenced in a study of blood T cells in healthy people across ages. Primers used in a second PCR of about 6 to 12 cycles were a sample-barcoded 5' primer and a J-beta primer mix. TCRdb independently ran MiXCR on the 5' RACE reads; one entry per CDR3 protein. The sample carries approximately 790,000 distinct CDR3 sequences, around 62% recorded once. Source material: blood. The receptor source for this set is a man aged 25-45 years in good health.

The rearrangement uses TRBV7-2 and TRBJ1-4; TRBD1 matches 9 bases. This CDR3 has 17 residues. V shed 1 base, J shed 0 bases, and the junction held 3 bases outside the gene matches. Looked up from germline, CDR1 is SGHTA and CDR2 is FQGNSA. CDR3 in amino acids: CASSLVGQGTTNEKLFF. DNA of the CDR3: TGTGCCAGCAGCTTAGTAGGACAGGGGACAACTAATGAAAAACTGTTTTTT.

This chain joins TRBV20-1 and TRBJ2-7, with TRBD2 as a possible D gene (6 bases). The germline V and J ends were trimmed by 2 bases and 1 base, with 9 bases remaining between them. The CDR3 totals 13 residues. Germline values: CDR1 DFQATT, CDR2 SNEGSKA (reference sequence). The CDR3 bases are TGCAGTGCTAGAAACGGAGGGTCCTACGAGCAGTACTTC. Translating gives CSARNGGSYEQYF.

The chain is built from TRBV9 and TRBJ1-4; unclear D gene. The V end was cut by 0 bases, the J end by 5 bases, with 11 bases between. From germline, CDR1 is SGDLS and CDR2 YYNGEE. There are 15 residues in the CDR3. CDR3 protein: CASSVAGGPNEKLFF. CDR3 DNA: TGTGCCAGCAGCGTAGCAGGAGGACCAAATGAAAAACTGTTTTTT.

V gene TRBV2 combines with J gene TRBJ1-5, with TRBD1 as a possible D gene (5 bases). The V end lost 6 bases, the J end lost 6 bases, and 15 bases lay between the germline ends. Germline V gene sequence: CDR1 SNHLY, CDR2 FYNNEI. The CDR3 runs 14 residues. The CDR3 here is CASSLDGTLQPQHF. The CDR3 nucleotides read TGTGCCAGCAGCTTAGACGGGACGCTTCAGCCCCAGCATTTT.

This chain joins TRBV13 and TRBJ1-2, with D unresolved. From germline, CDR1 is PRHDT and CDR2 FYEKMQ (reference sequence). V was pared by 5 bases and J by 4 bases, with 11 bases between. The CDR3 contains 13 residues. CDR3 in amino acids: CASSAWGSYGYTF. CDR3 bases: TGTGCCAGCAGCGCATGGGGTTCCTATGGCTACACCTTC. Combining the CDR3 with reference TRBV13 and TRBJ1-2 gives the whole variable domain AAGVIQSPRHLIKEKRETATLKCYPIPRHDTVYWYQQGPGQDPQFLISFYEKMQSDKGSIPDRFSAQQFSDYHSELNMSSLELGDSALYFCASSAWGSYGYTFGSGTRLTVV.

The V gene is TRBV10-3, the J gene TRBJ1-5; 8 nucleotides agree with TRBD1. The CDR3 contains 15 residues. Germline-derived CDR1 and CDR2 are ENHRY and SYGVKD. The V gene end was trimmed by 6 bases and the J gene end by 1 base; junction bases not matched to a gene: 5. The CDR3 DNA follows: TGTGCCATCAGCATGACAGGGGAAAGCAATCAGCCCCAGCATTTT. It is translated as CAISMTGESNQPQHF.

The table lists this clonotype with a few counts. The chain is built from TRBV12-3 or TRBV12-4 and TRBJ2-1; tentative D call: TRBD1 (6 bases). This CDR3 has 16 amino acids. The V end was cut by 5 bases, the J end by 6 bases, with 20 bases between. The CDR3 sequence: CASSPLGRRGGNEQFF. The CDR3 DNA is TGTGCCAGCAGTCCCTTGGGGCGCAGGGGCGGCAATGAGCAGTTCTTC.

Here the CDR3 DNA reads TGTGCCAGCAGCGTAGGGGGACAGAGCACCCTCTACGAGCAGTACTTC. Its translation: CASSVGGQSTLYEQYF. V usage is TRBV9 and J usage is TRBJ2-7, with 7 bases lining up with TRBD1. CDR1 and CDR2 (germline): SGDLS, YYNGEE. After removal of 0 bases from V and 3 bases from J, the junction contained 9 bases not matched to a gene. This CDR3 contains 16 residues.

J is TRBJ2-4 and V is TRBV10-3; no clear D gene. The tail of the sequence fits TRBJ2-5 better, so the J call may be wrong. This CDR3 region has 16 residues. CDR1 ENHRY and CDR2 SYGVKD come from the germline V gene. The CDR3 nucleotides are TGTGCCATCAGTGGATCTGATGGCAGCACCGGAGAGACCCAGTACTTC. This translates into CAISGSDGSTGETQYF.

The chain links TRBV20-1 to TRBJ2-3; possible D gene TRBD2, 5 bases. The CDR3 loop spans 15 amino acids. With 5 bases removed from V and 1 base from J, the gap between germline ends came to 16 bases. Germline V gene sequence: CDR1 DFQATT, CDR2 SNEGSKA (reference sequence). The CDR3 DNA reads TGCAGTGCTCCTAAACGAGGGAGTGGCACAGATACGCAGTATTTT. Translating gives CSAPKRGSGTDTQYF.

This chain joins TRBV6-6 and TRBJ1-2; 8 bases line up with TRBD1. This CDR3 spans 15 amino acids. CDR1 MNHNY and CDR2 SVGAGI come from the germline V gene (reference sequence). J was trimmed by 6 bases and V by 4 bases; bases with no gene match: 10. CDR3 DNA: TGTGCCAGCAGTTTACGACAGGGGAAGGGCCATGGCTACACCTTC. It is translated as CASSLRQGKGHGYTF.

This clonotype was counted once. This chain connects TRBV10-3 to TRBJ2-7, with TRBD2 matching over 8 bases. With V trimmed by 2 bases and J by 4 bases, 4 bases remained unmatched. CDR1 and CDR2 from the germline V gene are ENHRY and SYGVKD. This CDR3 region has 14 residues. The CDR3 protein is CAISEGLALYEQYF. As DNA, the CDR3 is TGTGCCATCAGTGAGGGACTAGCCCTTTACGAGCAGTACTTC.

The genes are TRBV30 and TRBJ1-1; D may be TRBD1 (5 bases). The CDR3 totals 14 residues. V was clipped by 4 bases and J by 3 bases, with 15 bases between them. Per the germline V gene, CDR1 is GTSNPN and CDR2 is SVGIG (reference sequence). CDR3 nucleotide sequence: TGTGCCTGGAATGGGGTAACAGGATACACTGAAGCTTTCTTT. This encodes CAWNGVTGYTEAFF.

V usage is TRBV7-2 and J usage is TRBJ2-2, with TRBD1 matching 10 bases. V dropped 3 bases and J dropped 6; count of bases not matched to a gene: 4. Germline CDR1 and CDR2: SGHTA and FQGNSA. The CDR3 is made up of 15 amino acids. CDR3 residues: CASSLSGQGSGELFF. The DNA of the CDR3 is TGTGCCAGCAGCTTGTCGGGACAGGGGTCCGGGGAGCTGTTTTTT.

The rearrangement joins TRBV7-2 to TRBJ2-3, with 7 positions matching TRBD2. Trimming cost V 2 bases and J 8 bases; bases outside gene matches: 7. CDR3 size: 14 residues. Germline V gene lookup returns CDR1 SGHTA and CDR2 FQGNSA. The CDR3, as DNA: TGTGCCAGCAGCTTAAGTAGGACTAGTGCTACGCAGTATTTT. This gives the protein CASSLSRTSATQYF.

In its sample, this clonotype was seen many times. The chain recombines TRBV20-1 with TRBJ2-1, with D possibly TRBD2 on 6 matching bases. Germline V gives CDR1 DFQATT, CDR2 SNEGSKA (reference sequence). V dropped 5 bases and J dropped 7 bases, with 18 bases sitting between them. The CDR3 sequence is 14 residues long. The CDR3 sequence: CSAPPPLAINEQFF. The CDR3 DNA sequence: TGCAGTGCTCCCCCCCCCCTAGCGATTAATGAGCAGTTCTTC.